This T cell receptor (beta chain) was sequenced during a study of T cell repertoires in cytomegalovirus infection. CDR1 and CDR2 (germline): SEHNR, FQNEAQ (reference sequence). The V end lost 5 bases, the J end lost 3 bases, and 10 bases lay between the germline ends. The CDR3 loop spans 13 amino acids. Each CDR3 protein is one row after TCRdb ran MiXCR on the reads. The sample consists of nearly 700,000 distinct CDR3 sequences, around 30% of them appearing once. A remark on this clonotype: Its antigen is still unknown.

The sequencing here drew on cultured PBMCs, taken from culture after CMV antigen stimulation. This rearrangement joins TRBV7-9 to TRBJ1-2; no firm D call. This sequence was found in a human donor in good health (CMV status not recorded). Some clones in this sample may be carry-over from other donors' samples. DNA of the CDR3: TGTGCCAGCAGCCGGGATGTAGACTATGGCTACACCTTC. Translating it yields CASSRDVDYGYTF.